This TCR beta chain comes out of a study of shared clonotypes between healthy human individuals. In the authors' methods: ImmunoSEQ output held junction-only sequences without quality scores, so filtering differed. TCRdb's table, derived via immunoSEQ multiplex PCR, lists solely in-frame clones and lacks some. V, J and clone size reflect that table, while D and trimming were determined from the DNA. The data show about 1.1 million clones, with 70% to 80% seen just once and 0.5% to 0.6% held by the top ten. The CDR3 has 13 amino acids. Germline loops: CDR1 MDHEN, CDR2 SYDVKM. V dropped 6 bases and J dropped 1 base, with 9 bases sitting between them. A remark on this clone: No antigen is known for it.

Study-level findings and limits: The diversity represented, both genetic and in exposure history, was limited by few donors.

This chain uses TRBV28 with TRBJ1-1, with unresolved D. The specimen sequenced was memory CD4+ T cells from PBMCs. Stated subset: CD45RA-negative fraction. This TCR was sampled from a man in his late teens or twenties in good health. Some clones in this sample may be carry-over from other donors' samples. The CDR3, as DNA: TGTGCCAGCAGCCCACACAAGAACACTGAAGCTTTCTTT. Translation: CASSPHKNTEAFF.